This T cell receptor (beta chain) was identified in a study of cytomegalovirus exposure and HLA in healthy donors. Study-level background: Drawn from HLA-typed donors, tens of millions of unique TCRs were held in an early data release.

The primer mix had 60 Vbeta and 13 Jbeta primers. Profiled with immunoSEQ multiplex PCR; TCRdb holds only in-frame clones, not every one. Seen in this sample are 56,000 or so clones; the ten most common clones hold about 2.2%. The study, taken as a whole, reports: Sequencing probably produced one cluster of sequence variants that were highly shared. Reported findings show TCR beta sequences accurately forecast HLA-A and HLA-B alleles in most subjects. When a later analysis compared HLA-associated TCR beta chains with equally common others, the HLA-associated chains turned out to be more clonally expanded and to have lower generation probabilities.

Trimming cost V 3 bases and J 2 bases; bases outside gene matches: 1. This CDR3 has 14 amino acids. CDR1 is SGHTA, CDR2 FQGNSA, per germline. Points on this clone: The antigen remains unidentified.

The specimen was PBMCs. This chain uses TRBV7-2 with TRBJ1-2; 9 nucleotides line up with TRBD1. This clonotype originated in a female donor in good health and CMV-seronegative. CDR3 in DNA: TGTGCCAGCAGCTTCGGGACAGGGAACTATGGCTACACCTTC. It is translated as CASSFGTGNYGYTF.